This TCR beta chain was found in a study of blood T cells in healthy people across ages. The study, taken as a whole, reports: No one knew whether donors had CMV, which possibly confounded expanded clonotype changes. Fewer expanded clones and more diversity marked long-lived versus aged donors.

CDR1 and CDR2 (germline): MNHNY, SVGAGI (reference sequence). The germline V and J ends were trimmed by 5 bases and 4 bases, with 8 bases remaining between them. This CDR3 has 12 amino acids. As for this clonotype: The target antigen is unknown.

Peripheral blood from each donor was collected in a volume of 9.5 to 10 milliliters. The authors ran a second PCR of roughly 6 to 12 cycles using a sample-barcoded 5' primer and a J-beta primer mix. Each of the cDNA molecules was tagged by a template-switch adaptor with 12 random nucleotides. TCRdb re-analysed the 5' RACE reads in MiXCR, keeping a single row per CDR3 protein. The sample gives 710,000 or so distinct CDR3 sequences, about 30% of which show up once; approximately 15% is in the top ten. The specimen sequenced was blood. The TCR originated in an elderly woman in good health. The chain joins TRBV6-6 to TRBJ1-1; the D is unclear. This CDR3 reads CASSARSTEAFF. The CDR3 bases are TGTGCCAGCAGTGCTAGGTCCACTGAAGCTTTCTTT.